The rows below give T cell receptor beta chains drawn from one sample of a study of shared clonotypes between healthy human individuals. Measured with immunoSEQ multiplex PCR; TCRdb has only the in-frame clones, and not every one. The table lists millions of clones, more than 85% of them singletons. The sample taken for sequencing was naive CD8+ T cells from PBMCs. These TCRs come from a young man in good health. Some clones in this sample may be carry-over from other donors' samples. Each CDR3 is given with its conserved first and last residue. A D gene is named only where the DNA matches it firmly. Clone size appears in some rows only: once, few, many, or a class for an expanded clone.

.,TRBJ2-7,TRBV29-1,.,CSVEGPGSGYEQYF,TGCAGCGTCGAAGGACCTGGGAGCGGGTACGAGCAGTACTTC
.,TRBJ2-5,TRBV5-1,once,CASSLEGGLGETQYF,TGCGCCAGCAGCTTGGAGGGGGGCCTGGGAGAGACCCAGTACTTC
.,TRBJ1-1,TRBV14,.,CASSQGVPYSTEAFF,TGTGCCAGCAGCCAAGGGGTTCCGTATTCGACTGAAGCTTTCTTT
.,TRBJ1-5,TRBV28,.,CASSLSQSDSNQPQHF,TGTGCCAGCAGTTTAAGTCAGAGTGATAGCAATCAGCCCCAGCATTTT
TRBD2,TRBJ2-1,TRBV27,.,CASSPLGSGRLNEQFF,TGTGCCAGCAGTCCATTGGGTAGCGGGAGGCTGAATGAGCAGTTCTTC
.,TRBJ1-4,TRBV2,once,CASSEDGNEKLFF,TGTGCCAGCAGTGAAGACGGTAATGAAAAACTGTTTTTT
TRBD2,TRBJ2-7,TRBV5-1,.,CASSPRTSGNYEQYF,TGCGCCAGCAGCCCCAGGACTAGCGGGAACTACGAGCAGTACTTC
.,TRBJ1-5,TRBV27,.,CASSWGMSNQPQHF,TGTGCCAGCAGTTGGGGAATGAGCAATCAGCCCCAGCATTTT
TRBD1,TRBJ1-2,TRBV19,.,CASSPGTGGDFYGYTF,TGTGCCAGTAGTCCGGGGACAGGGGGCGACTTCTATGGCTACACCTTC
.,TRBJ2-1,TRBV9,.,CASSLGQKGNEQFF,TGTGCCAGCAGCCTCGGGCAGAAGGGCAATGAGCAGTTCTTC
.,TRBJ2-1,TRBV27,.,CASSLSGRTLSYNEQFF,TGTGCCAGCAGTTTATCCGGACGGACCCTCTCCTACAATGAGCAGTTCTTC
.,TRBJ1-1,TRBV7-9,once,CASRSEGGANTEAFF,TGTGCCAGCAGGTCTGAGGGGGGAGCGAACACTGAAGCTTTCTTT
.,TRBJ2-4,TRBV28,.,CASSLVGSTAKNIQYF,TGTGCCAGCAGTTTAGTCGGGAGTACGGCCAAAAACATTCAGTACTTC
.,TRBJ2-1,TRBV5-1,.,CASSLHSNEQFF,TGCGCCAGCAGCTTGCACAGCAATGAGCAGTTCTTC
.,TRBJ2-1,TRBV27,.,CASSSYSNEQFF,TGTGCCAGCAGTTCATACAGCAATGAGCAGTTCTTC
.,TRBJ2-6,TRBV27,once,CASSEHPGANVLTF,TGTGCCAGCAGTGAACACCCTGGGGCCAACGTCCTGACTTTC
TRBD1,TRBJ2-7,TRBV6-5,.,CASSYTLGTGGYEQYF,TGTGCCAGCAGTTACACCCTGGGGACAGGGGGGTACGAGCAGTACTTC
.,TRBJ2-7,TRBV9,.,CASSVGGRPYEQYF,TGTGCCAGCAGCGTAGGGGGACGCCCCTACGAGCAGTACTTC
.,TRBJ2-1,TRBV6-5,.,CASRRDNYNEQFF,TGTGCCAGCAGGCGGGACAACTACAATGAGCAGTTCTTC
.,TRBJ2-5,TRBV15,.,CATSRGVETQYF,TGTGCCACCAGCAGAGGGGTAGAGACCCAGTACTTC
.,TRBJ2-7,TRBV11-3,.,CASSLRGHPSYEQYF,TGTGCCAGCAGCTTACGGGGACATCCCTCCTACGAGCAGTACTTC
.,TRBJ1-2,TRBV6-1,.,CASSEPPRPSNYGYTF,TGTGCCAGCAGTGAGCCCCCAAGGCCCTCTAACTATGGCTACACCTTC
.,TRBJ1-1,TRBV28,.,CASSFQINTEAFF,TGTGCCAGCAGTTTCCAAATTAACACTGAAGCTTTCTTT
.,TRBJ2-5,TRBV15,.,CATSPRWGTGDIEVGAEGKETQYF,TGTGCCACCAGCCCTAGATGGGGGACCGGGGACATCGAGGTGGGCGCCGAGGGTAAAGAGACCCAGTACTTC
.,TRBJ2-7,TRBV28,once,CASSLNLLGYEQYF,TGTGCCAGCAGTTTAAACTTACTCGGCTACGAGCAGTACTTC
.,TRBJ2-2,TRBV4-3,.,CASSQDRDGSENTGELFF,TGCGCCAGCAGCCAAGATCGGGACGGCTCCGAAAACACCGGGGAGCTGTTTTTT
.,TRBJ2-5,TRBV7-9,.,CASSLLPGPQQTQYF,TGTGCCAGCAGCTTACTTCCGGGACCTCAACAGACCCAGTACTTC
.,TRBJ2-7,TRBV5-4,.,CASSVTALTPRAATEQYF,TGTGCCAGCAGTGTTACAGCGCTCACCCCCAGGGCGGCTACGGAGCAGTACTTC
.,TRBJ2-7,TRBV27,.,CASSLGADTYEQYF,TGTGCCAGCAGTTTAGGTGCAGATACCTACGAGCAGTACTTC
.,TRBJ2-1,TRBV7-3,.,CASSRSPWLASSYNEQFF,TGTGCCAGCAGCCGAAGCCCCTGGCTCGCAAGCTCCTACAATGAGCAGTTCTTC
.,TRBJ1-5,TRBV7-8,.,CASSLVISNQPQHF,TGTGCCAGCAGCTTAGTTATAAGCAATCAGCCCCAGCATTTT
.,TRBJ2-6,TRBV29-1,.,CSVRDGSSGANVLTF,TGCAGCGTGAGGGACGGATCCTCTGGGGCCAACGTCCTGACTTTC
TRBD1,TRBJ1-1,TRBV6-5,few,CASSFGTGGNTEAFF,TGTGCCAGCAGTTTCGGTACAGGGGGCAACACTGAAGCTTTCTTT
TRBD2,TRBJ2-7,TRBV18,.,CASSHDTPGLASPYEQYF,TGTGCCAGCTCACACGATACCCCGGGACTAGCGAGCCCCTACGAGCAGTACTTC
.,TRBJ1-6,TRBV9,.,CASSLTGINSPLHF,TGTGCCAGCAGCTTGACAGGTATTAATTCACCCCTCCACTTT
.,TRBJ1-2,TRBV7-9,.,CASSLASRHFYGYTF,TGTGCCAGCAGCTTAGCTTCCCGTCACTTCTATGGCTACACCTTC
.,TRBJ2-1,TRBV7-2,.,CASSLVSRPVEQFF,TGTGCCAGCAGCTTAGTATCACGACCAGTGGAGCAGTTCTTC
TRBD2,TRBJ2-7,TRBV5-4,.,CASSKPGLADYEQYF,TGTGCCAGCAGCAAGCCGGGACTAGCGGACTACGAGCAGTACTTC
.,TRBJ2-3,TRBV11-2,.,CASSLSSGPDTQYF,TGTGCCAGCAGCCTTAGCTCAGGGCCAGATACGCAGTATTTT
TRBD1,TRBJ2-2,TRBV7-9,.,CASRSGQGNTGELFF,TGTGCCAGCAGGTCGGGACAGGGGAACACCGGGGAGCTGTTTTTT
TRBD1,TRBJ1-2,TRBV11-2,.,CASRETGSPQGDYGYTF,TGTGCCAGCAGGGAGACAGGGTCCCCCCAGGGCGACTATGGCTACACCTTC
.,TRBJ2-3,TRBV19,.,CASSTLAGTVDTQYF,TGTGCCAGTAGTACCCTCGCTGGAACAGTGGATACGCAGTATTTT